This TCR beta chain was sequenced during a study of blood T cell repertoires in COVID-19. Study as a whole: Collection of acute and convalescent COVID-19 samples took place in the United States, Italy and Spain.

Germline V CDR1 and CDR2: LNHDA, SQIVND (reference sequence). Trimming removed 6 bases at V and 9 bases at J, with 15 bases between. The CDR3 is 13 amino acids. Produced via immunoSEQ multiplex PCR; TCRdb's table is partial and in-frame only. The sample includes around 200,000 clones, approximately 80% of them seen just once. Sequencing was carried out using peripheral blood. The chain is built from TRBV19 and TRBJ2-1; TRBD2 is a possible D gene (6 bases). This TCR derives from an elderly woman with acute or convalescent COVID-19. The CDR3 nucleotides are TGTGCCAGTAGCCCGACTAGTGTCGGTGAGCAGTTCTTC. It is translated as CASSPTSVGEQFF. Combining the CDR3 with reference TRBV19 and TRBJ2-1 gives the whole variable domain DGGITQSPKYLFRKEGQNVTLSCEQNLNHDAMYWYRQDPGQGLRLIYYSQIVNDFQKGDIAEGYSVSREKKESFPLTVTSAQKNPTAFYLCASSPTSVGEQFFGPGTRLTVL.